This paragraph covers one T cell receptor (beta chain) sequence. MiXCR, applied by TCRdb to the 5' RACE reads, yields one record per CDR3 protein. This table has about 180,000 distinct CDR3 sequences, 16% appearing once. The V end was cut by 4 bases, the J end by 0 bases, with 17 bases between. CDR3 length equals 16 residues. Germline V gives CDR1 GTSNPN, CDR2 SVGIG (reference sequence). This record comes from a study of T-cell memory formation after mild COVID-19. The sample consisted of PBMCs or a T cell subset sorted from them (not recorded which). The TCR sequence derives from an adult woman who had mild COVID-19 (a few samples of this study predate the infection). Cell type and time point are not known. The chain carries TRBV30 and TRBJ2-3; no clear D gene. CDR3 coding DNA: TGTGCCTGGACCGGCGGCGGCGGTACTAGCACAGATACGCAGTATTTT. Translated: CAWTGGGGTSTDTQYF.